A selection of T cell receptor beta chains follows, all from one sample in a study of blood T cell repertoires in COVID-19. Profiled with immunoSEQ multiplex PCR; TCRdb holds only in-frame clones, not every one. The profile shows under 200,000 clones, about 83% of them singletons. Sequences were obtained from peripheral blood. The receptors shown here come from a man aged 60 to 75 with acute or convalescent COVID-19. Each CDR3 is given with its conserved first and last residue. Fields, in order: clone size, D gene, V gene, J gene, CDR3 protein, CDR3 DNA. D genes are given only for firm matches. Where a row states a size, it is once, few, many or the class of an expanded clone; other rows omit it.

clone_size: NA; d_call: TRBD1; v_call: TRBV12-3/TRBV12-4; j_call: TRBJ2-7; cdr3_aa: CASSLTGTEQYF; cdr3_nt: TGTGCCAGCAGTTTGACAGGGACCGAGCAGTACTTC
clone_size: NA; d_call: TRBD1; v_call: TRBV12-5; j_call: TRBJ1-6; cdr3_aa: CASGLGTGGHSPLHF; cdr3_nt: TGTGCTAGTGGTTTGGGGACAGGGGGCCATTCACCCCTCCACTTT
clone_size: NA; d_call: TRBD1; v_call: TRBV5-5; j_call: TRBJ2-7; cdr3_aa: CASSYNRDRAYEQYF; cdr3_nt: TGTGCCAGCAGCTATAACCGGGACAGGGCCTACGAGCAGTACTTC
clone_size: few; d_call: NA; v_call: TRBV6-5; j_call: TRBJ1-1; cdr3_aa: CASLVTSVNTEAFF; cdr3_nt: TGTGCCAGCCTGGTCACTTCCGTGAACACTGAAGCTTTCTTT
clone_size: NA; d_call: NA; v_call: TRBV6-1; j_call: TRBJ1-1; cdr3_aa: CASSDLGTEAFF; cdr3_nt: TGTGCCAGCAGTGACCTAGGCACTGAAGCTTTCTTT
clone_size: NA; d_call: NA; v_call: TRBV18; j_call: TRBJ1-1; cdr3_aa: CASSLRQVSNTEAFF; cdr3_nt: TGTGCCAGCTCACTACGACAGGTCTCGAACACTGAAGCTTTCTTT
clone_size: NA; d_call: TRBD1; v_call: TRBV29-1; j_call: TRBJ2-7; cdr3_aa: CSVAARDRGYEQYF; cdr3_nt: TGCAGCGTAGCTGCCCGGGACAGGGGCTACGAGCAGTACTTC
clone_size: NA; d_call: TRBD1; v_call: TRBV6-6; j_call: TRBJ1-1; cdr3_aa: CASTDRAVGNTEAFF; cdr3_nt: TGTGCCAGCACCGACAGGGCGGTTGGGAACACTGAAGCTTTCTTT
clone_size: NA; d_call: NA; v_call: TRBV19; j_call: TRBJ1-4; cdr3_aa: CASSMSGNEKLFF; cdr3_nt: TGTGCCAGTAGTATGTCGGGAAATGAAAAACTGTTTTTT
clone_size: NA; d_call: NA; v_call: TRBV5-1; j_call: TRBJ1-2; cdr3_aa: CASSLDQAFYGYTF; cdr3_nt: TGCGCCAGCAGCTTGGACCAGGCCTTCTATGGCTACACCTTC
clone_size: NA; d_call: NA; v_call: TRBV18; j_call: TRBJ1-1; cdr3_aa: CASSPAVSYGSNTEAFF; cdr3_nt: TGTGCCAGCTCACCGGCGGTAAGCTACGGCTCGAACACTGAAGCTTTCTTT
clone_size: NA; d_call: TRBD1; v_call: TRBV7-2; j_call: TRBJ1-6; cdr3_aa: CASRPGTGLNSPLHF; cdr3_nt: TGTGCCAGCAGACCCGGGACAGGTCTCAATTCACCCCTCCACTTT
clone_size: NA; d_call: NA; v_call: TRBV9; j_call: TRBJ2-1; cdr3_aa: CASSVDMGAPAEQFF; cdr3_nt: TGTGCCAGCAGCGTAGATATGGGGGCGCCGGCTGAGCAGTTCTTC
clone_size: NA; d_call: TRBD1; v_call: TRBV9; j_call: TRBJ1-1; cdr3_aa: CASSVEGANTEAFF; cdr3_nt: TGTGCCAGCAGCGTAGAGGGGGCGAACACTGAAGCTTTCTTT
clone_size: NA; d_call: NA; v_call: TRBV18; j_call: TRBJ1-3; cdr3_aa: CASSPNTQGYSGNTIYF; cdr3_nt: TGTGCCAGCTCACCAAATACTCAGGGATACTCTGGAAACACCATATATTTT
clone_size: once; d_call: NA; v_call: TRBV6-5; j_call: TRBJ1-1; cdr3_aa: CASSYSGGGEAFF; cdr3_nt: TGTGCCAGCAGTTACTCGGGGGGGGGTGAAGCTTTCTTT
clone_size: NA; d_call: NA; v_call: TRBV29-1; j_call: TRBJ1-2; cdr3_aa: CSVRQETNYGYTF; cdr3_nt: TGCAGCGTAAGACAGGAAACTAACTATGGCTACACCTTC
clone_size: NA; d_call: TRBD2; v_call: TRBV30; j_call: TRBJ2-3; cdr3_aa: CAWTLSGGRTSTDTQYF; cdr3_nt: TGTGCCTGGACCCTTAGCGGGGGCAGGACTAGCACAGATACGCAGTATTTT
clone_size: NA; d_call: NA; v_call: TRBV13; j_call: TRBJ1-4; cdr3_aa: CASREGLGNEKLFF; cdr3_nt: TGTGCTAGCAGGGAGGGTCTAGGGAATGAAAAACTGTTTTTT
clone_size: NA; d_call: NA; v_call: TRBV7-9; j_call: TRBJ2-7; cdr3_aa: CASSFEANSYEQYF; cdr3_nt: TGTGCCAGCAGCTTCGAAGCCAATTCCTACGAGCAGTACTTC
clone_size: NA; d_call: NA; v_call: TRBV12-3/TRBV12-4; j_call: TRBJ2-5; cdr3_aa: CASSSGVLETQYF; cdr3_nt: TGTGCCAGCAGCTCAGGGGTCTTAGAGACCCAGTACTTC
clone_size: NA; d_call: NA; v_call: TRBV12-3/TRBV12-4; j_call: TRBJ1-1; cdr3_aa: CASSYVVNTEAFF; cdr3_nt: TGTGCCAGCAGTTATGTAGTAAACACTGAAGCTTTCTTT
clone_size: NA; d_call: TRBD2; v_call: TRBV9; j_call: TRBJ2-3; cdr3_aa: CASSTRTSGGAVPDTQYF; cdr3_nt: TGTGCCAGCAGCACCCGGACTAGCGGGGGGGCGGTGCCAGATACGCAGTATTTT
clone_size: NA; d_call: TRBD1; v_call: TRBV19; j_call: TRBJ1-6; cdr3_aa: CASSRVEGGNSPLHF; cdr3_nt: TGTGCCAGTTCTCGAGTTGAAGGGGGCAATTCACCCCTCCACTTT
clone_size: NA; d_call: NA; v_call: TRBV11-2; j_call: TRBJ1-6; cdr3_aa: CASSLSLSSYNSPLHF; cdr3_nt: TGTGCCAGCAGCCTATCCTTGAGCTCCTATAATTCACCCCTCCACTTT
clone_size: NA; d_call: TRBD1; v_call: TRBV7-3; j_call: TRBJ2-7; cdr3_aa: CASSLTGGRGPYEQYF; cdr3_nt: TGTGCCAGCAGCTTGACAGGGGGACGGGGGCCCTACGAGCAGTACTTC
clone_size: few; d_call: NA; v_call: TRBV6-6; j_call: TRBJ1-6; cdr3_aa: CASSRDILYSYNSPLHF; cdr3_nt: TGTGCCAGCAGTCGGGACATATTATACTCCTATAATTCACCCCTCCACTTT
clone_size: NA; d_call: NA; v_call: TRBV6-5; j_call: TRBJ2-7; cdr3_aa: CASWTSYEQYF; cdr3_nt: TGTGCCAGCTGGACATCCTACGAGCAGTACTTC
clone_size: NA; d_call: NA; v_call: TRBV6-2/TRBV6-3; j_call: TRBJ2-3; cdr3_aa: CASSYFTYTDTQYF; cdr3_nt: TGTGCCAGCAGTTACTTCACCTACACAGATACGCAGTATTTT
clone_size: NA; d_call: NA; v_call: TRBV3-1/TRBV3-2; j_call: TRBJ2-6; cdr3_aa: CASSQGGRLRGANVLTF; cdr3_nt: TGTGCCAGCAGCCAAGGTGGCCGTCTCCGTGGGGCCAACGTCCTGACTTTC
clone_size: NA; d_call: TRBD2; v_call: TRBV5-4; j_call: TRBJ2-5; cdr3_aa: CASSLAGSGGAVTQYF; cdr3_nt: TGTGCCAGCAGCTTGGCCGGCAGCGGGGGGGCGGTGACCCAGTACTTC